This TCR beta chain was recorded in a study of blood T cell repertoires in COVID-19. Turning to the study itself: There were acute and convalescent COVID-19 samples, and they came from the United States, Italy and Spain.

Study processing details: Amplification of reference gene primers was used by the study to estimate nucleated cell counts. Assay: immunoSEQ multiplex PCR; the TCRdb copy retains only in-frame clones and omits some. V and J calls and clone size are as listed in that table; D and trimming were resolved from the DNA. The sample comprises some 120,000 clones, around four fifths of which are singletons, and around 7.6% rests with the top ten. This TCR was sampled from a man between 65 and 80 years old with active or convalescent COVID-19. Sequencing was carried out using peripheral blood.

The CDR3 region has the DNA TGTGCCAGCGGACAGACAGGGAGCAGCTATGGCTACACCTTC. Its protein is CASGQTGSSYGYTF. The rearrangement joins TRBV6-5 to TRBJ1-2; 7 bases map to TRBD1. In germline, CDR1 is MNHEY, CDR2 SVGAGI. The CDR3 length is 14 residues. V trimming: 8 bases; J trimming: 4 bases; junction bases outside the gene matches: 10.